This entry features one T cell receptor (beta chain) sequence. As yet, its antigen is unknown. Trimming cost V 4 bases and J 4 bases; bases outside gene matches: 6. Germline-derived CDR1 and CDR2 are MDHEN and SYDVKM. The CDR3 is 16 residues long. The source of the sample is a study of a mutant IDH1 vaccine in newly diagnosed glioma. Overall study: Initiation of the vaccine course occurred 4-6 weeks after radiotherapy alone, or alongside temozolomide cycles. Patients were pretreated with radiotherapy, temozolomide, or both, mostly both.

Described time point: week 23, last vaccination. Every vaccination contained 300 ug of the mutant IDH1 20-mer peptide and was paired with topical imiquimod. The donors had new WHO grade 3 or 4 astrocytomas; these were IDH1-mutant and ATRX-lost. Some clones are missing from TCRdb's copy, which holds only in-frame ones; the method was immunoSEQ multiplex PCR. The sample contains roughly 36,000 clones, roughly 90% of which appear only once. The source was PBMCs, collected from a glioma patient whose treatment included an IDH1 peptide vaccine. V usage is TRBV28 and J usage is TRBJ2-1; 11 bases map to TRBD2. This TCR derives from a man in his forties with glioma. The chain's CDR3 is CASSSPGTSGYNEQFF. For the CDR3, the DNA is TGTGCCAGCAGTTCCCCCGGGACTAGCGGTTACAATGAGCAGTTCTTC. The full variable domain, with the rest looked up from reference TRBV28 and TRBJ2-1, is DVKVTQSSRYLVKRTGEKVFLECVQDMDHENMFWYRQDPGLGLRLIYFSYDVKMKEKGDIPEGYSVSREKKERFSLILESASTNQTSMYLCASSSPGTSGYNEQFFGPGTRLTVL.